The 15 T cell receptor beta chains given below trace back to one sample, sequenced in a study of human T cells and chemical hapten exposure. Stated time point: pre-sensitization, week 0. Treatment noted: therapeutic diphenylcyclopropenone sensitization with weekly scalp DPC. MiXCR was run by TCRdb on the RACE reads, yielding one entry per CDR3 protein. This table holds some 84,000 distinct CDR3 sequences, over 6.5% found once. The specimen was whole blood, collected in connection with sensitization to the hapten diphenylcyclopropenone (DPC). The receptors were gathered from a man aged 35-49 years with alopecia areata. Some clones in this sample may be carry-over from other donors' samples.

The V gene is TRBV6-2 or TRBV6-3, the J gene TRBJ2-2, with 8 bases that match TRBD2. V lost 6 bases, J lost 2 bases, and 8 bases stayed unmatched. Germline CDR1 and CDR2: MNHEY and SVGEGT. The length of the CDR3 is 16 residues. CDR3 DNA: TGTGCCAGCAGACCAATTAGGACTAGCAACACCGGGGAGCTGTTTTTT. Its protein product is CASRPIRTSNTGELFF.

This clonotype was observed many times. The chain links TRBV5-1 to TRBJ2-5, with D hard to call. This CDR3 region has 12 residues. The ends were cut back, 0 bases at V and 3 bases at J, with 3 bases in the middle. Germline V gene lookup returns CDR1 SGHRS and CDR2 YFSETQ. The CDR3, as DNA: TGCGCCAGCAGCTTGGTGGAAGAGACCCAGTACTTC. Its protein is CASSLVEETQYF.

This clonotype was counted a single time. A read error is possible here, since a much larger clone lies one base away. This rearrangement joins TRBV7-2 to TRBJ2-7, with D perhaps TRBD1 or TRBD2 (5 bases each). The CDR3 covers 13 residues. Germline V CDR1 and CDR2: SGHTA, FQGNSA. Written as DNA, the CDR3 is TGTGCCAGAAGCTTGGGACGGCGATACGAGCAGTACGTC. This encodes CARSLGRRYEQYV.

Ten or more counts support this clonotype. This chain joins TRBV6-1 and TRBJ1-2; possibly TRBD1 for D (5 bases). Trimming removed 3 bases at V and 3 bases at J, with 14 bases between. CDR3 length equals 15 residues. The V gene's germline CDR1 is MNHNS and CDR2 SASEGT. The CDR3 DNA sequence: TGTGCCAGCAGTGATGGTCCAACGGGGCACTATGGCTACACCTTC. Its protein is CASSDGPTGHYGYTF.

The chain uses TRBV6-2 or TRBV6-3 and TRBJ2-3; 9 bases line up with TRBD2. Germline CDR1 is MNHEY and CDR2 is SVGEGT. The CDR3 sequence is 15 residues long. The trim removed 7 bases at V and 2 bases at J, leaving 7 bases unmatched. CDR3: CASMRGRGITDTQYF. The CDR3 bases are TGTGCCAGCATGCGCGGGAGGGGTATCACAGATACGCAGTATTTT.

This chain uses TRBV12-5 with TRBJ2-1, with TRBD2 matching 7 bases. V dropped 4 bases and J dropped 15; count of bases not matched to a gene: 9. Germline V lookup: CDR1 LGHNT, CDR2 FRNRAP. CDR3 length equals 12 residues. The CDR3 DNA reads TGTGCTAGTGGTTCCCCCGGGCGGGAGATGTTCTTC. Its translation is CASGSPGREMFF.

This clonotype was picked up many times. This chain connects TRBV2 to TRBJ1-5, with TRBD1 as a possible D gene (5 bases). This CDR3 region has 16 residues. Trimming cost V 4 bases and J 4 bases, with 17 bases left between them. CDR1 is SNHLY, CDR2 FYNNEI, per germline. CDR3 region: CASSAMRDGTNQPQHF. The CDR3 DNA follows: TGTGCCAGCAGTGCGATGAGGGACGGAACGAATCAGCCCCAGCATTTT.

This clonotype was observed a handful of times. The chain couples TRBV7-9 to TRBJ2-7; 7 bases line up with TRBD1. V trimming: 2 bases; J trimming: 5 bases; junction bases outside the gene matches: 9. The germline gives CDR1 SEHNR, CDR2 FQNEAQ (reference sequence). This CDR3 comprises 15 residues. CDR3 in DNA: TGTGCCAGCAGCTTAAGTGACAGGGCCTTTCACGAGCAGTACTTC. Residues: CASSLSDRAFHEQYF.

V and J are TRBV4-1 and TRBJ2-3, with 7 bases lining up with TRBD2. V dropped 0 bases and J dropped 4; count of bases not matched to a gene: 7. CDR3 length: 16 residues. Germline CDR1 is MGHRA and CDR2 is YSYEKL. The CDR3 loop reads CASSQDNAGASDTQYF. The CDR3 DNA follows: TGCGCCAGCAGCCAAGATAATGCGGGAGCCTCAGATACGCAGTATTTT.

This sequence joins TRBV7-6 and TRBJ2-1; 10 nucleotides line up with TRBD2. J was trimmed by 6 bases and V by 5 bases; bases with no gene match: 4. Germline-derived CDR1 and CDR2 are SGHVS and FNYEAQ. There are 14 residues in the CDR3. Here the CDR3 DNA reads TGTGCCAGCAGCCCAGGGACTAGCGTCAATGAGCAGTTCTTC. This sequence encodes CASSPGTSVNEQFF.

This clonotype was detected ten times or more. This sequence joins TRBV29-1 and TRBJ2-3; unclear D gene. CDR3 length: 11 amino acids. Germline V gene sequence: CDR1 SQVTM, CDR2 ANQGSEA. V was trimmed by 6 bases and J by 3 bases, leaving 7 bases between them. DNA for the CDR3: TGCAGCGTCGTATTTACAGATACGCAGTATTTT. Translation gives CSVVFTDTQYF.

This clonotype occurred a few times. CDR3 nucleotide sequence: TGTGCCAGCAGCTTGTCGGCGGGCTACGAGCAGTACGTC. Residues: CASSLSAGYEQYV. The chain joins TRBV5-6 to TRBJ2-7; D may be TRBD2 (5 bases). CDR1 and CDR2 from the germline V gene are SGHDT and YYEEEE. The CDR3 is 13 residues long. Trimming took off 1 base at V and 3 bases at J, with 8 bases between the two ends.

The table lists this clonotype with many counts. DNA of the CDR3: TGTGCCAGCAGCTCCCTCCAGGGGAGCACTGAAGCTTTCTTT. This encodes CASSSLQGSTEAFF. The chain has TRBV28 and TRBJ1-1; TRBD1 might be the D (6 bases). V was clipped by 6 bases and J by 4 bases, with 15 bases between them. The CDR3 loop spans 14 amino acids. Germline values: CDR1 MDHEN, CDR2 SYDVKM.

This clonotype was seen only a few times. The CDR3 reads CASSSTGTGREQFF. For the CDR3, the DNA is TGTGCCAGCAGTTCGACCGGGACAGGGCGTGAGCAGTTCTTC. This chain connects TRBV27 to TRBJ2-1; 9 bases align to TRBD1. This CDR3 contains 14 residues. The V gene end was trimmed by 4 bases and the J gene end by 9 bases; junction bases not matched to a gene: 7. Germline V lookup: CDR1 MNHEY, CDR2 SMNVEV (reference sequence).

The CDR3 loop reads CASSLFAEALYNEQFF. CDR3 bases: TGTGCCAGCAGTTTATTTGCGGAGGCCCTATACAATGAGCAGTTCTTC. The V and J genes are TRBV28 and TRBJ2-1; the D gene is possibly TRBD2 (5 bases). V gave up 1 base and J gave up 4 bases, with 14 bases separating them. Looked up from germline, CDR1 is MDHEN and CDR2 is SYDVKM. The CDR3 runs 16 residues.